These 5 T cell receptor beta chains originate from one sample sequenced in a study of blood T cells in healthy people across ages. A second roughly 6 to 12 cycle PCR used barcoded and J-beta primers. In TCRdb, the 5' RACE reads were re-called with MiXCR into one record per CDR3 protein. This sample has 780,000 or so distinct CDR3 sequences, with about 61% found just once. Sample: blood. All receptors derive from a man aged 35 to 55 in good health.

This chain uses TRBV15 with TRBJ2-6; TRBD2 matches 7 bases. After removal of 3 bases from V and 0 bases from J, the junction contained 5 bases not matched to a gene. The CDR3 consists of 17 residues. CDR1 is LNHNV, CDR2 YYDKDF, per germline (reference sequence). The CDR3 sequence is CATSRQGGYSGANVLTF. In DNA, the CDR3 is TGTGCCACCAGCAGGCAGGGAGGGTACTCTGGGGCCAACGTCCTGACTTTC.

This chain joins TRBV7-3 and TRBJ2-3, with D unresolved. V lost 0 bases, J lost 0 bases, and 7 bases lay in between. The CDR3 extends over 15 amino acids. The V gene's germline CDR1 is SGHTA and CDR2 FQGTGA. CDR3 DNA: TGTGCCAGCAGCTTAACAGCGCCGAGCACAGATACGCAGTATTTT. Its translation: CASSLTAPSTDTQYF.

This chain uses TRBV3-1 with TRBJ2-7, with TRBD2 identical over 8 bases. CDR3 size: 19 residues. Germline CDR1 reads LGHDT; CDR2 reads YNNKEL (reference sequence). V dropped 0 bases and J dropped 0; count of bases not matched to a gene: 13. CDR3 region: CASSQEGLEFDGGSYEQYF. The CDR3 DNA reads TGTGCCAGCAGCCAAGAGGGACTAGAGTTCGATGGGGGCTCCTACGAGCAGTACTTC.

Concerning this clonotype itself: A much bigger clone sits one base away, suggesting this may be a read error. The chain carries TRBV4-2 and TRBJ2-3; tentative D call: TRBD2 (5 bases). CDR3 length: 16 amino acids. Germline CDR1 LGHNA, CDR2 YNFKEQ. The CDR3 region is CASGQDGKARTDTQYF. The CDR3 DNA is TGTGCCAGCGGCCAAGACGGGAAAGCGAGGACAGATACGCAGTATTTT.

The chain has TRBV5-1 and TRBJ1-6; no clear D. CDR3 length: 15 amino acids. CDR1 SGHRS and CDR2 YFSETQ come from the germline V gene. The ends were cut back, 3 bases at V and 6 bases at J, with 13 bases in the middle. The CDR3 DNA reads as TGCGCCAGCAGCTCCAGCCAACTTGTTAATTCACCCCTCCACTTT. Translated, it gives CASSSSQLVNSPLHF. Together with reference TRBV5-1 and TRBJ1-6, the CDR3 gives the full variable domain: KAGVTQTPRYLIKTRGQQVTLSCSPISGHRSVSWYQQTPGQGLQFLFEYFSETQRNKGNFPGRFSGRQFSNSRSEMNVSTLELGDSALYLCASSSSQLVNSPLHFGNGTRLTVT.